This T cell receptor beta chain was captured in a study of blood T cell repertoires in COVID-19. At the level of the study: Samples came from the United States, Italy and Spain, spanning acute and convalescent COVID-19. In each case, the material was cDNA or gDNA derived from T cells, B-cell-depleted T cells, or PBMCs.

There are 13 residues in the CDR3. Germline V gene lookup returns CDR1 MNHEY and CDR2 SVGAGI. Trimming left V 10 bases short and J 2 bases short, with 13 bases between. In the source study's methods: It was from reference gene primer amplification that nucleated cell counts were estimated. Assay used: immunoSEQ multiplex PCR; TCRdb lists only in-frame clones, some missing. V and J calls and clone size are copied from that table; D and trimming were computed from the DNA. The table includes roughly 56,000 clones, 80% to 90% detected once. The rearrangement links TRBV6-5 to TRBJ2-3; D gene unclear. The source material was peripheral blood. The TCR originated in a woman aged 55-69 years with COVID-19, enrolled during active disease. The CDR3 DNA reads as TGTGCCACTAGACGGTTTTCCACAGATACGCAGTATTTT. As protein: CATRRFSTDTQYF.